The 11 T cell receptor beta chains in this list originate from one sample, sequenced in a study of blood T cell repertoires in COVID-19. The data were produced by immunoSEQ multiplex PCR, yet TCRdb's version contains in-frame clones alone and is incomplete. The sample has 200,000 to 300,000 clones; 86% are singletons. The sequencing sample was made of peripheral blood. The source is a man in his forties who had recovered from COVID-19.

The CDR3 bases are TGTGCCAGCAGCTTTCTGCCGGAGGAGACCCAGTACTTC. Residues: CASSFLPEETQYF. The chain recombines TRBV12-3 or TRBV12-4 with TRBJ2-5; D not resolved. V shed 6 bases and J shed 5 bases, with 13 bases lying between them. The CDR3 is made up of 13 amino acids.

The chain is built from TRBV9 and TRBJ1-4; D is undetermined. CDR3 length: 15 amino acids. Trimming cost V 3 bases and J 1 base, with 10 bases left between them. Germline values: CDR1 SGDLS, CDR2 YYNGEE. The DNA of the CDR3 is TGTGCCAGCAGCGACAGCCCCCGAACTAATGAAAAACTGTTTTTT. This translates into CASSDSPRTNEKLFF. The full variable domain, with the rest looked up from reference TRBV9 and TRBJ1-4, is DSGVTQTPKHLITATGQRVTLRCSPRSGDLSVYWYQQSLDQGLQFLIQYYNGEERAKGNILERFSAQQFPDLHSELNLSSLELGDSALYFCASSDSPRTNEKLFFGSGTQLSVL.

The chain uses TRBV18 and TRBJ2-7, with 9 positions matching TRBD1. The CDR3 has 18 amino acids. In germline, CDR1 is KGHSH, CDR2 LQKENI. The V and J ends lost 1 base and 6 bases, in that order; junction bases with no gene match: 16. The CDR3 DNA sequence: TGTGCCAGCTCACCACTGGGGACAGGGAAGGTCTTGGGGAGCGAGCAGTACTTC. This codes for CASSPLGTGKVLGSEQYF.

This chain uses TRBV5-6 with TRBJ1-5; the D is unclear. CDR1 is SGHDT, CDR2 YYEEEE, per germline. V lost 0 bases, J lost 3 bases, and 10 bases lay in between. This CDR3 region has 15 residues. This chain's CDR3 is CASSLGWAVNQPQHF. Written as DNA, the CDR3 is TGTGCCAGCAGCTTGGGCTGGGCAGTCAATCAGCCCCAGCATTTT.

Here the CDR3 DNA reads TGTGCCAGTAGTATAGGCGGGGGAATCGCAGATACGCAGTATTTT. Protein: CASSIGGGIADTQYF. The chain combines TRBV19 with TRBJ2-3; 7 nucleotides match TRBD2. Germline V gives CDR1 LNHDA, CDR2 SQIVND (reference sequence). J gave up 4 bases and V 1 base, and 5 bases lay outside the gene matches. CDR3 size: 15 residues.

V is TRBV5-1 and J is TRBJ2-1, with D possibly being TRBD2 (5 bases). The CDR3 covers 16 residues. V lost 4 bases and J 8 bases, leaving 22 bases between the germline ends. The germline V gene has CDR1 SGHRS and CDR2 YFSETQ. CDR3 DNA sequence: TGCGCCAGCAGCCCCGACGGGATCCCTAGCCACGATGAGCAGTTCTTC. It yields the protein CASSPDGIPSHDEQFF.

The chain uses TRBV7-3 and TRBJ2-7; 8 bases fit TRBD1. Germline V gene sequence: CDR1 SGHTA, CDR2 FQGTGA. The length of the CDR3 is 13 residues. V lost 4 bases, J lost 9 bases, and 8 bases stayed unmatched. CDR3 residues: CASSSYQGAGQYF. For the CDR3, the DNA is TGTGCCAGCAGCTCGTATCAGGGGGCGGGGCAGTACTTC. Full variable domain (outside the CDR3, taken from reference TRBV7-3 and TRBJ2-7): GAGVSQTPSNKVTEKGKYVELRCDPISGHTALYWYRQSLGQGPEFLIYFQGTGAADDSGLPNDRFFAVRPEGSVSTLKIQRTERGDSAVYLCASSSYQGAGQYFGPGTRLTVT.

The V gene is TRBV7-2, the J gene TRBJ2-3; D is possibly TRBD2 (6 bases). V was cut by 5 bases and J by 5 bases, with 17 bases left in between. Per germline, CDR1 SGHTA and CDR2 FQGNSA. The length of the CDR3 is 15 residues. The CDR3 nucleotides read TGTGCCAGCAGCCTCACTCCGACTAGTTTAGATACGCAGTATTTT. The encoded protein is CASSLTPTSLDTQYF.

The gene calls are TRBV18 and TRBJ1-2; the D gene is possibly TRBD1 (6 bases). The V gene's germline CDR1 is KGHSH and CDR2 LQKENI. The CDR3 has 15 residues. Between the trimmed V and J ends, which lost 2 bases and 1 base, there was a span of 11 bases. CDR3 nucleotides: TGTGCCAGCTCACCAAAGAGGACAGTTAACTATGGCTACACCTTC. Residues: CASSPKRTVNYGYTF.

V is TRBV6-5 and J is TRBJ1-2; TRBD1 matches at 7 bases. Germline CDR1 is MNHEY and CDR2 is SVGAGI. The CDR3 totals 12 residues. V lost 9 bases, J lost 2 bases, and 3 bases stayed unmatched. The CDR3 DNA is TGTGCCAGTACAGGGGACAACTATGGCTACACCTTC. It yields the protein CASTGDNYGYTF.

A few counts support this clone. The rearrangement joins TRBV7-8 to TRBJ2-7, with D uncertain. CDR1 and CDR2 from the germline V gene are SGHVS and FQNEAQ. The CDR3 has 12 residues. V was clipped by 5 bases and J by 4 bases, with 9 bases between them. The CDR3 spells CASSPSPYEQYF. The CDR3 nucleotides are TGTGCCAGCAGCCCCAGTCCATACGAGCAGTACTTC. Full variable domain (remainder filled in from reference TRBV7-8 and TRBJ2-7): GAGVSQSPRYKVAKRGQDVALRCDPISGHVSLFWYQQALGQGPEFLTYFQNEAQLDKSGLPSDRFFAERPEGSVSTLKIQRTQQEDSAVYLCASSPSPYEQYFGPGTRLTVT.